This T cell receptor (beta chain) was retrieved from a study of blood T cells in healthy people across ages. This clonotype was recorded only once. Antigen unknown. Study-level findings and limits: Correlation between TCR beta diversity and naive T cell percentage was strong. Comparison with aged donors showed that long-lived donors had more naive CD4+ cells and higher diversity. CMV status of donors was unknown, possibly confounding expanded clonotype changes.

The V and J ends lost 8 bases and 0 bases respectively, with 13 bases between them. CDR1 is MNHNS and CDR2 is SASEGT in the germline V gene. The CDR3 has 14 amino acids. For the second PCR, which ran for 7 to 11 cycles, a sample-barcoded 5' primer and a J-beta primer mix were used. A 12-random-nucleotide template-switch adaptor tagged each cDNA molecule. Each CDR3 protein gets one entry after TCRdb re-called the 5' RACE reads with MiXCR. The table has approximately 940,000 distinct CDR3 sequences, around 48% seen once; the top ten hold roughly 13%. The clonotype comes from a young man in good health. Sequenced sample: blood. V gene TRBV6-1 combines with J gene TRBJ1-2; D unresolved. The CDR3 DNA is TGTGCCAGCCCCTCGTCAAGGTCTAACTATGGCTACACCTTC. Protein: CASPSSRSNYGYTF.